At least ten counts were recorded for the clone carrying this T cell receptor beta chain. The source of the sample is a study of post-analysis software for immune sequencing data. Unique molecular identifiers had been added to the TCR beta cDNA libraries. MiXCR, run by TCRdb on the PCR reads, gives a single entry per CDR3 protein. The sample contains around 260,000 distinct CDR3 sequences, around 34% of which appear only once. The clonotype originates from a girl between 10 and 17 years old with multiple sclerosis. Material for sequencing was blood.

The CDR3 region is CASSNTQGGGYTF. The CDR3 coding sequence is TGTGCCAGCAGTAATACGCAGGGTGGTGGCTACACCTTC. The chain joins TRBV27 to TRBJ1-2; a possible D gene is TRBD1 (5 bases). The CDR3 has 13 amino acids. Germline V gene data show CDR1 as MNHEY and CDR2 as SMNVEV (reference sequence). V lost 5 bases and J lost 7, with 14 bases in between.